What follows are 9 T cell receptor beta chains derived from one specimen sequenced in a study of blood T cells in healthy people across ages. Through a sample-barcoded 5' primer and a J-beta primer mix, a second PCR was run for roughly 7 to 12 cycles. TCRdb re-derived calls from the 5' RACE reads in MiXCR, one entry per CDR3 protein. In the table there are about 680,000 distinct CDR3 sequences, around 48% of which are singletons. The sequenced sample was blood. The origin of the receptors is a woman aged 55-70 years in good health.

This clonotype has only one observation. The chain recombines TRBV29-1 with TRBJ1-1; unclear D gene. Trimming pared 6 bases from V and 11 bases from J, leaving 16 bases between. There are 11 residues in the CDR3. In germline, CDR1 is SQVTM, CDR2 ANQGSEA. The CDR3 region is CSVLGGSEAFF. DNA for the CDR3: TGCAGCGTGTTAGGAGGGTCGGAGGCTTTCTTT. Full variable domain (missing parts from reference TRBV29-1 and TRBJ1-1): SAVISQKPSRDICQRGTSLTIQCQVDSQVTMMFWYRQQPGQSLTLIATANQGSEATYESGFVIDKFPISRPNLTFSTLTVSNMSPEDSSIYLCSVLGGSEAFFGQGTRLTVV.

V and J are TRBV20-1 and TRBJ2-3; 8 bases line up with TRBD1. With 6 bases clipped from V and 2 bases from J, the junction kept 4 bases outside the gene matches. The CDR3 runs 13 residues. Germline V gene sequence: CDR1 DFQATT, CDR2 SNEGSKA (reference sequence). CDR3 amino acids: CSADRVYTDTQYF. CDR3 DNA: TGCAGTGCGGACAGGGTCTACACAGATACGCAGTATTTT.

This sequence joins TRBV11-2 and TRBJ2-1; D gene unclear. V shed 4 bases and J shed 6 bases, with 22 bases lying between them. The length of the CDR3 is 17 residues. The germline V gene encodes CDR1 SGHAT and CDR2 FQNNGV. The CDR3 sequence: CASSSVLGIRKLNEQFF. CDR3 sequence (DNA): TGTGCCAGCAGCTCGGTCCTAGGCATCCGCAAACTCAATGAGCAGTTCTTC.

The CDR3 DNA reads as TGTGCCAGCACGAGGGACAGGGGGAACACTGAAGCTTTCTTT. It specifies CASTRDRGNTEAFF. The chain employs TRBV28 and TRBJ1-1; 10 positions agree with TRBD1. Germline V gene lookup returns CDR1 MDHEN and CDR2 SYDVKM. Germline trimming cut 7 bases from V and 1 base from J; bases unmatched to any gene: 3. This CDR3 comprises 14 residues.

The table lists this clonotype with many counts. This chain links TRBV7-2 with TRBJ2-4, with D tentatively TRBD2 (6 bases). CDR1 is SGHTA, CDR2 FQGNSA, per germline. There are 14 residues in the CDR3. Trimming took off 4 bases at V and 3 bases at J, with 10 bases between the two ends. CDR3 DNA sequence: TGTGCCAGCAGCTATAAGGGACTCAAAAACATTCAGTACTTC. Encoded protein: CASSYKGLKNIQYF.

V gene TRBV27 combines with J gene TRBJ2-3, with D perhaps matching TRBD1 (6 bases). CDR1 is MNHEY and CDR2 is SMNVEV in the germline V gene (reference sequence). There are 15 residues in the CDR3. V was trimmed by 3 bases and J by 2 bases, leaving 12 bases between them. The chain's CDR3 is CASSFDRTYTDTQYF. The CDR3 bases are TGTGCCAGCAGTTTCGACAGGACCTACACAGATACGCAGTATTTT.

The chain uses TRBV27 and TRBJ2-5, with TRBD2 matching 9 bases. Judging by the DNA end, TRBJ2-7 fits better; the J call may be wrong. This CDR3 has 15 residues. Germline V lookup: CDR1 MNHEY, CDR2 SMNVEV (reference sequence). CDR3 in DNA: TGTGCCAGCAGTTTCGATACTAGCGGGTTGTACGAGCAGTACTTC. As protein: CASSFDTSGLYEQYF.

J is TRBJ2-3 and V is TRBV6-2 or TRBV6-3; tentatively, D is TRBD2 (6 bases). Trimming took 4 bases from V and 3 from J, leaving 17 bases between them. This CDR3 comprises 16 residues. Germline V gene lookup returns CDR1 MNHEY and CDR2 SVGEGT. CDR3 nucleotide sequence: TGTGCCAGCAGTTCCCGGGGGAGGCTCGGGACAGATACGCAGTATTTT. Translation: CASSSRGRLGTDTQYF.

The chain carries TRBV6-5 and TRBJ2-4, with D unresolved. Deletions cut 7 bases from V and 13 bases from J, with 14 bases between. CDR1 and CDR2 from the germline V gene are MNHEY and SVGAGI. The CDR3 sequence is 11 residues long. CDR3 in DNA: TGTGCCAGCAACCGCGGAAATGAGCAGTACTTC. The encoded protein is CASNRGNEQYF.